The T cell receptor (beta chain) described here comes from a study of shared clonotypes between healthy human individuals (dated by TCRdb to 2018 to 2021). Study-wide context: A couple of women and a few men aged 18 to 49 years were included in the cohort. Between about 0.94 and 8.9 billion PBMCs per donor were obtained by leukapheresis. Libraries were prepared and TCR repertoires were sequenced by different laboratories using diverse techniques, in order to increase sequencing depth and limit assay-specific biases. To estimate repertoire size and how much clonotype sharing occurs between individuals, the study deeply sequenced the blood TCR repertoires of several healthy adults. For each donor, three plates each were used for CD4 naive and CD4 memory, two plates were used for CD8 naive, and one plate was used for CD8 memory. On the study overall, not on this receptor specifically: Naive subsets generally had larger estimated clonotype richness than memory subsets. Because the study included a small number of donors, the genetic and exposure-history diversity represented was limited. Clonotypes shared by all four sorted-subset donors showed higher generation probabilities than non-shared clonotypes. Pairwise subsampling led to the expectation that sequencing depth would affect the degree of clonotype sharing among donors. Sampling was limited to blood, and TCR repertoires in tissue likely differ from TCR repertoires in blood. Incomplete sequencing was indicated by rarefaction of sorted-subset datasets, despite the large sequencing depth. About 5% of naive CD4, 3.5% of naive CD8, around 2.3% of memory CD4, and 0.4% of memory CD8 clonotypes were shared across a handful of donors.

The CDR3 numbers 14 residues from cysteine through phenylalanine. The DNA shown is the 42-base CDR3, in frame from base 1. The germline V gene (reference sequence) yields SEHNR for CDR1 and FQNEAQ for CDR2. CD8 naive samples were CD45RO-negative cells positively selected for CCR7, giving a CD45RA+CCR7+ population that excluded TemRA cells. Healthy HIV-negative adults with no recently reported acute infections or vaccinations were included as donors. Only Caucasian adults living in Nashville, Tennessee, USA were represented among the donors. Blood was collected by leukapheresis, and PBMCs were isolated by Ficoll-Histopaque density gradient centrifugation and then cryopreserved in liquid nitrogen vapor phase. Analytical flow cytometry was used to check the purity and quantity of each magnetically sorted T cell population. Genomic DNA was isolated from each sorted fraction and quantified by UV absorbance on a Nanodrop 2000c.

Using the deep immunoSEQ assay, TCR CDR3 regions were amplified from genomic DNA by multiplex PCR. Extracted genomic DNA from each cell subset was distributed evenly across all wells of several immunoSEQ 96-well plates, and each plate was treated as a replicate. Each replicate PCR for sorted subsets received about 180 ng genomic DNA, equal to about 30,000 T cell genomes. Purified libraries were measured with a Qubit 3.0 fluorometer, size-checked on a Bioanalyzer 2100, and measured again with the KAPA Library Quantification kit. A separate single-read 150-cycle Illumina NextSeq 550 flow cell was used to sequence each immunoSEQ 96-well plate. Turning to the authors' computational methods: Because the immunoSEQ output included only junctional sequences and no quality scores, the filtering could not be the same as the filtering used for full-length reads. Sequences were annotated with PyIR, a Python wrapper for IgBLAST v1.9, and V/J genes and CDR3 were assigned using IMGT germline references. Reads were removed for weak V/J assignments (E-value above 1e-6), missing CDR3, stop codons, out-of-frame junctions, or ambiguous translated residues. A V3J clonotype was defined by an identical inferred V gene, J gene, and CDR3 amino acid sequence. Percentage overlap between repertoires was computed as shared unique clonotypes divided by the size of the smaller repertoire. Three approaches were used to assess repertoire richness: RTK rarefaction, the Chao1 estimator, and Recon v2.1 estimates of unobserved clonotypes. Generation probabilities for all TCRbeta clonotypes obtained by the gDNA method from a few donors were computed using OLGA. As stored in TCRdb, this immuneACCESS dataset retains in-frame rearrangements with V and J assigned. A fraction of the clones does not appear; measured against another copy, unresolved V genes explain less than half of the discrepancy, and the remainder lacks a known reason. From that table come the V and J calls and clone size; the DNA was used to work out D and trimming. The sample table contains approximately 600,000 clones; only one count was recorded for roughly 96% of them. 0.11% of the sample goes to the ten largest clones.

Comments on this clone: This clone's antigen is unknown. There are no base qualities to consult, and no much larger clone falls within one base.

The receptor was isolated from a woman in her 30s in good health. The chain employs TRBV7-9 and TRBJ2-5; no D segment can be confidently identified. The J call could be wrong; TRBJ2-7 is a better fit for the DNA end. Sequenced: naive CD8+ T cells sorted from blood. The cell subset or site label here, explained by the study, means: CD45RA+CCR7+. The encoded CDR3 is CASSLGGTPYEQYF. The nucleotide sequence reads as follows: TGTGCCAGCAGCTTAGGAGGCACCCCCTACGAGCAGTACTTC.